These 12 T cell receptor beta chains came from one sample sequenced in a study of Ad26.COV2.S vaccination and SARS-CoV-2 variants. Noted treatment: roughly 20 received Ad26.COV2.S at low or high dose, single or two shots; 5 received placebo; per-sample allocation not given. Sampling was performed 63 days after the first vaccine or placebo injection. Using immunoSEQ multiplex PCR, the repertoire was profiled, and TCRdb retains in-frame clones only, with some absent. The top ten clones hold roughly 3.1% of a sample with hundreds of thousands of clones, 87% of them seen once. Here the sequenced sample was peripheral blood, taken in a trial of Ad26.COV2.S vaccine versus placebo. Receptors were obtained from a person aged 18-65 years who received the Ad26.COV2.S COVID-19 vaccine or a placebo.

The chain recombines TRBV9 with TRBJ2-5; no clear D. V lost 0 bases to trimming and J lost 2 bases, with 8 bases between them. The germline V gene has CDR1 SGDLS and CDR2 YYNGEE. There are 14 residues in the CDR3. CDR3 protein: CASSVAAQQETQYF. The CDR3 DNA follows: TGTGCCAGCAGCGTAGCTGCACAGCAAGAGACCCAGTACTTC.

This chain connects TRBV7-9 to TRBJ2-3, with 14 bases lining up with TRBD2. After removal of 4 bases from V and 2 bases from J, the junction contained 5 bases not matched to a gene. Looked up from germline, CDR1 is SEHNR and CDR2 is FQNEAQ (reference sequence). The CDR3 is 17 residues long. The CDR3 DNA is TGTGCCAGCAGCTCTCGGACTAGCGGGGGGATCACAGATACGCAGTATTTT. This codes for CASSSRTSGGITDTQYF.

The rearrangement joins TRBV5-1 to TRBJ1-4; D gene ambiguous. V dropped 1 base and J dropped 5 bases, with 12 bases sitting between them. Germline V gene sequence: CDR1 SGHRS, CDR2 YFSETQ. CDR3 length: 15 residues. CDR3 coding DNA: TGCGCCAGCAGCTTGAATCACAGTCCAAATGAAAAACTGTTTTTT. Encoded protein: CASSLNHSPNEKLFF.

The V and J genes are TRBV25-1 and TRBJ1-4; D is possibly TRBD1 (6 bases). With 1 base removed from V and 7 bases from J, the gap between germline ends came to 13 bases. Germline V gene sequence: CDR1 MGHDK, CDR2 SYGVNS. This CDR3 is built from 15 residues. The CDR3 protein is CASSEFGQGSEKLFF. The CDR3 region has the DNA TGTGCCAGCAGTGAATTTGGGCAGGGGAGTGAAAAACTGTTTTTT.

Turning to this clone: Other DNA sequences within the sample encode an identical CDR3. The chain employs TRBV10-3 and TRBJ2-7; no definite D call. The V end was cut by 4 bases, the J end by 1 base, with 2 bases between. Germline CDR1 is ENHRY and CDR2 is SYGVKD. CDR3 length: 11 residues. For the CDR3, the DNA is TGTGCCATCAGTGCATCCTACGAGCAGTACTTC. This codes for CAISASYEQYF.

This clone turned up a few times. V usage is TRBV29-1 and J usage is TRBJ2-2; D gene uncertain. This CDR3 contains 11 residues. Trimming took off 0 bases at V and 7 bases at J, with 3 bases between the two ends. Germline V gene data show CDR1 as SQVTM and CDR2 as ANQGSEA. CDR3 loop: CSVEDDGELFF. CDR3 DNA sequence: TGCAGCGTTGAAGATGACGGGGAGCTGTTTTTT.

This chain connects TRBV6-6 to TRBJ1-4; D is perhaps TRBD1 (6 bases). This CDR3 contains 15 residues. Germline CDR1 is MNHNY and CDR2 is SVGAGI (reference sequence). Trimming took 4 bases from V and 4 from J, leaving 13 bases between them. CDR3 in DNA: TGTGCCAGCAGTTCCGGGGGCGAGCTTAATGAAAAACTGTTTTTT. Encoded protein: CASSSGGELNEKLFF.

The genes are TRBV7-3 and TRBJ2-7; a possible D gene is TRBD2 (6 bases). Trimming stripped 1 base from V and 5 bases from J, with 12 bases between. This CDR3 is built from 14 residues. The V gene's germline CDR1 is SGHTA and CDR2 FQGTGA. The DNA for the CDR3 is TGTGCCAGCAGCTTAAATCCCGGCGGGAACGAGCAGTACTTC. Translated, it gives CASSLNPGGNEQYF.

The gene calls are TRBV7-8 and TRBJ1-1; perhaps TRBD1 as D (5 bases). Germline CDR1 and CDR2: SGHVS and FQNEAQ. V was trimmed by 6 bases and J by 0 bases, leaving 14 bases between them. The length of the CDR3 is 15 residues. CDR3 loop: CASSASGRMNTEAFF. The CDR3 DNA follows: TGTGCCAGCAGTGCGTCAGGGAGGATGAACACTGAAGCTTTCTTT.

The chain couples TRBV30 to TRBJ1-3; 8 nucleotides agree with TRBD1. Germline loops: CDR1 GTSNPN, CDR2 SVGIG (reference sequence). Trimming at V came to 3 bases and at J to 4 bases, leaving 8 bases not matched to a gene. The CDR3 is 15 amino acids. Here the CDR3 DNA reads TGTGCCTGGAGGGTTCAGGGGGCTTACGGAAACACCATATATTTT. Protein sequence: CAWRVQGAYGNTIYF.

The rearrangement joins TRBV6-2 or TRBV6-3 to TRBJ1-5; D not resolved. V gave up 1 base and J gave up 2 bases, with 9 bases separating them. The CDR3 covers 15 residues. Per the germline V gene, CDR1 is MNHEY and CDR2 is SVGEGT. The CDR3 sequence: CASSYWTRGNQPQHF. CDR3 nucleotides: TGTGCCAGCAGTTACTGGACCCGAGGCAATCAGCCCCAGCATTTT.

This chain uses TRBV10-1 with TRBJ1-4; 8 bases are a match to TRBD1. This CDR3 is built from 17 residues. Looked up from germline, CDR1 is WNHNN and CDR2 is SYGVQD (reference sequence). The J segment lost 7 bases and the V segment lost 4 bases, leaving 14 bases of the junction unmatched. The CDR3 DNA is TGCGCCAGCAGTGCCTCAGGGGCCGGGACAGGTATTGAAAAACTGTTTTTT. This translates into CASSASGAGTGIEKLFF.